Shown below are 24 T cell receptor beta chains from a single sample sequenced in a study of regulatory T cells in long-lasting Graves disease. The time point: newly diagnosed GD, antithyroid drugs for less than 3 months. Isolated PBMC RNA provided the starting material for the TCR library. Combining iRepertoire HTBI primers with Arm-PCR of CDR3 regions, the authors built TCR beta libraries. TCRdb independently ran MiXCR on the multiplex PCR reads; one entry per CDR3 protein. The sample lists about 540,000 distinct CDR3 sequences, roughly 14% occurring once. These data were likewise used in another study, on T cells in Graves' hyperthyroidism and ophthalmopathy.

The specimen comprised peripheral blood mononuclear cells (PBMCs), sampled at new diagnosis, from a patient treated with antithyroid drugs. The origin of the receptors is a man between 25 and 39 years old with Graves disease.

This clonotype was found a few times. The J gene is TRBJ2-7, the V gene TRBV6-1; no definite D call. Germline CDR1 reads MNHNS; CDR2 reads SASEGT. Trimming pared 6 bases from V and 3 bases from J, leaving 6 bases between. The CDR3 runs 11 residues. CDR3 amino acids: CASRENYEQYF. DNA for the CDR3: TGTGCCAGCAGGGAAAACTACGAGCAGTACTTC.

The J gene is TRBJ2-1, the V gene TRBV27; TRBD1 agrees at 10 bases. Matching the DNA end better, TRBJ2-5 makes the J call doubtful. The CDR3 loop spans 16 amino acids. The V gene's germline CDR1 is MNHEY and CDR2 SMNVEV (reference sequence). CDR3 nucleotides: TGTGCCAGCAGTTTCTGGGACAGGGGAGGGGTGGAGACCCAGTACTTC. Its translation: CASSFWDRGGVETQYF.

This clonotype was seen many times. The genes are TRBV30 and TRBJ1-2, with a possible D match to TRBD1 (5 bases). Trimming removed 1 base from V and 4 bases from J, with 13 bases in between. CDR3 length: 14 amino acids. Per the germline V gene, CDR1 is GTSNPN and CDR2 is SVGIG (reference sequence). The CDR3 loop is CAWSAAGLAYGYTF. The CDR3 DNA reads TGTGCCTGGAGTGCAGCAGGGTTGGCCTATGGCTACACCTTC.

This clonotype has just a few counts. A much larger clone lies one base from this, so it may be a read error. This sequence joins TRBV10-3 and TRBJ2-2; maybe TRBD2 (6 bases). Germline V gene lookup returns CDR1 ENHRY and CDR2 SYGVKD. Trimming cost V 6 bases and J 3 bases, with 14 bases left between them. The CDR3 has 15 residues. In DNA, the CDR3 is TGTGCCATCAGGGAACGGGACTCGGACACCGGGGAGCTGTTTTTT. This encodes CAIRERDSDTGELFF.

This clonotype was recorded at least ten times. The rearrangement uses TRBV6-1 and TRBJ1-1; D is unresolved. V lost 8 bases, J lost 5 bases, and 18 bases lay in between. The CDR3 is made up of 14 amino acids. The germline V gene encodes CDR1 MNHNS and CDR2 SASEGT. CDR3: CASSNGVRGTEAFF. CDR3 DNA sequence: TGTGCCAGCTCTAACGGGGTTAGAGGGACTGAAGCTTTCTTT.

This clonotype was picked up many times. This chain joins TRBV29-1 and TRBJ1-2, with TRBD1 as a possible D gene (6 bases). CDR1 and CDR2 (germline): SQVTM, ANQGSEA. V lost 0 bases and J 4 bases, leaving 12 bases between the germline ends. The CDR3 spans 14 residues. The CDR3 nucleotides are TGCAGCGTTGAAGACAGGGGTTTAGGCTATGGCTACACCTTC. Protein product: CSVEDRGLGYGYTF.

This clonotype was seen many times. This sequence joins TRBV24-1 and TRBJ2-1; 11 nucleotides align to TRBD2. The length of the CDR3 is 21 residues. V dropped 2 bases and J dropped 0; count of bases not matched to a gene: 14. The germline V gene has CDR1 KGHDR and CDR2 SFDVKD. The CDR3 protein is CATSDSRRTSGLLTSYNEQFF. In DNA, the CDR3 is TGTGCCACCAGTGATTCGCGTCGGACTAGCGGGCTCCTCACCTCCTACAATGAGCAGTTCTTC.

This clonotype occurred a few times. The chain recombines TRBV10-3 with TRBJ2-7; D may be TRBD2 (5 bases). Between the trimmed V and J ends, which lost 4 bases and 4 bases, there was a span of 11 bases. CDR3 size: 13 residues. Germline V gene data show CDR1 as ENHRY and CDR2 as SYGVKD. CDR3 region: CAISGADGYEQYF. In nucleotides, the CDR3 is TGTGCCATCAGTGGAGCGGACGGGTACGAGCAGTACTTC.

This clonotype has a handful of counts. The J gene is TRBJ2-7, the V gene TRBV5-8; TRBD1 aligns across 10 bases. CDR1 and CDR2 from the germline V gene are SGHTS and YDEGEE. This CDR3 has 15 amino acids. V lost 5 bases, J lost 3 bases, and 8 bases stayed unmatched. The CDR3 DNA is TGTGCCAGCAGTCAGATTGGGACAGGGGACTACGAGCAGTACTTC. Its translation: CASSQIGTGDYEQYF.

This clonotype was observed once. V is TRBV5-1 and J is TRBJ2-5; the match to TRBD1 covers 10 bases. Germline CDR1 reads SGHRS; CDR2 reads YFSETQ. There are 15 residues in the CDR3. The junction had 8 bases not matched to a gene; V was cut back by 4 bases and J by 5 bases. The CDR3 region has the DNA TGCGCCAGCAGCGGGGGGACAGGGGCCGGGGAGACCCAGTACTTC. It encodes CASSGGTGAGETQYF.

This clonotype has only a few counts. The V call is TRBV5-4, the J call TRBJ1-2, with 12 bases that match TRBD1. CDR3 length: 16 residues. Germline values: CDR1 SGHNT, CDR2 YYREEE (reference sequence). V dropped 4 bases and J dropped 4; count of bases not matched to a gene: 8. The CDR3 protein is CASSRRDRGQGYGYTF. The CDR3 nucleotides read TGTGCCAGCAGCAGAAGGGACAGGGGGCAGGGCTATGGCTACACCTTC.

This clonotype showed up just a few times. The V gene is TRBV14, the J gene TRBJ2-7; D call uncertain. Per germline, CDR1 SGHDN and CDR2 FVKESK. This CDR3 has 14 residues. V was trimmed by 1 base and J by 2 bases, leaving 9 bases between them. CDR3 coding DNA: TGTGCCAGCAGCCAAGCTCGGCTACCCTACGAGCAGTACTTC. Translating it yields CASSQARLPYEQYF.

V and J are TRBV30 and TRBJ1-1, with a tentative D call TRBD1 (5 bases). CDR1 and CDR2 from the germline V gene are GTSNPN and SVGIG (reference sequence). V was cut by 0 bases and J by 7 bases, with 6 bases left in between. The CDR3 runs 11 residues. This CDR3 is CAWSVGGEAFF. The CDR3 nucleotides are TGTGCCTGGAGTGTGGGGGGTGAAGCTTTCTTT.

Note on this clonotype: A clone one base away is much larger, so this may be a read error. The gene calls are TRBV28 and TRBJ2-7; no firm D call. The CDR3 runs 12 residues. V lost 8 bases to trimming and J lost 4 bases, with 12 bases between them. Germline CDR1 MDHEN, CDR2 SYDVKM. The CDR3 DNA reads TGTGCCAGCGGTGCCTCCCGGTACGAGCAGTACTTC. Residues: CASGASRYEQYF.

A word on this clonotype: Possible read error: a much larger clone is one base away. CDR3 DNA: TGCAGCGTAAATAAAGGGAGTAGGGAGACCCAGTACTTC. It encodes CSVNKGSRETQYF. This sequence joins TRBV29-1 and TRBJ2-5, with a tentative D call TRBD2 (5 bases). Germline values: CDR1 SQVTM, CDR2 ANQGSEA. The CDR3 is made up of 13 amino acids. The V gene lost 6 bases and the J gene lost 5 bases, with 16 bases spanning the gap. The full variable domain, its missing parts supplied by reference TRBV29-1 and TRBJ2-5, is SAVISQKPSRDICQRGTSLTIQCQVDSQVTMMFWYRQQPGQSLTLIATANQGSEATYESGFVIDKFPISRPNLTFSTLTVSNMSPEDSSIYLCSVNKGSRETQYFGPGTRLLVL.

This clonotype was found a few times. J is TRBJ2-7 and V is TRBV12-3 or TRBV12-4, with D perhaps matching TRBD1 or TRBD2 (5 bases each). V dropped 2 bases and J dropped 3 bases, with 11 bases sitting between them. The CDR3 totals 14 residues. The CDR3 protein is CASSLQGPNYEQYF. The DNA of the CDR3 is TGTGCCAGCAGTTTACAGGGACCAAACTACGAGCAGTACTTC.

The rearrangement joins TRBV29-1 to TRBJ2-2, with 12 bases aligning to TRBD1. V shed 3 bases and J 5 bases; nucleotides not matched to a gene: 4. This CDR3 spans 15 amino acids. Germline CDR1 reads SQVTM; CDR2 reads ANQGSEA. CDR3 nucleotides: TGCAGCGTTGAGGGACAGGGGGCGCAGACCGGGGAGCTGTTTTTT. Translating gives CSVEGQGAQTGELFF.

This clonotype came up a few times. The V call is TRBV25-1, the J call TRBJ2-7, with D perhaps TRBD1 (5 bases). This CDR3 region has 17 residues. Trimming removed 3 bases at V and 8 bases at J, with 26 bases between. CDR1 is MGHDK and CDR2 is SYGVNS in the germline V gene. The CDR3 sequence: CASSDSTPPGQALKQYF. The CDR3 DNA is TGTGCCAGCAGTGACTCAACCCCGCCTGGACAAGCCTTAAAGCAGTACTTC.

This clonotype was counted ten times or more. The rearrangement joins TRBV7-3 to TRBJ2-7, with 8 bases lining up with TRBD1. Trimming cost V 1 base and J 6 bases; bases outside gene matches: 2. The CDR3 extends over 13 amino acids. The germline V gene encodes CDR1 SGHTA and CDR2 FQGTGA. The CDR3, as DNA: TGTGCCAGCAGCTTAATCGGACAGGGCGAGCAGTACTTC. Translated, it gives CASSLIGQGEQYF.

The chain has TRBV13 and TRBJ2-3, with 13 bases identical to TRBD2. Germline loops: CDR1 PRHDT, CDR2 FYEKMQ (reference sequence). J lost 5 bases, V lost 7 bases, and 12 bases had no gene match. This CDR3 spans 17 amino acids. The CDR3, as DNA: TGTGCCAGCATCCGACTAGGGACTAGCGGGGAGAGAGATACGCAGTATTTT. This codes for CASIRLGTSGERDTQYF.

The chain links TRBV5-1 to TRBJ1-4; no clear D. V was cut by 0 bases and J by 3 bases, with 9 bases left in between. The CDR3 has 15 amino acids. Germline CDR1 is SGHRS and CDR2 is YFSETQ. The CDR3 nucleotides are TGCGCCAGCAGCTTGGTGGCCAGACCTAATGAAAAACTGTTTTTT. Translating gives CASSLVARPNEKLFF.

This rearrangement joins TRBV27 to TRBJ2-7, with D possibly TRBD2 on 7 matching bases. The CDR3 runs 14 residues. CDR1 is MNHEY and CDR2 is SMNVEV in the germline V gene (reference sequence). Between the trimmed V and J ends, which lost 3 bases and 4 bases, there was a span of 13 bases. The CDR3 DNA reads as TGTGCCAGCAGTTTGTCGAGGGGGGGATACGAGCAGTACTTC. It is translated as CASSLSRGGYEQYF.

A word on this clonotype: This may come from a read error, since a much larger clone is one base off. The J gene is TRBJ2-5, the V gene TRBV7-7; 8 nucleotides line up with TRBD2. The CDR3 is 14 residues long. The germline V gene has CDR1 SSHAT and CDR2 FNYEAQ (reference sequence). The DNA for the CDR3 is TGTGCTAGCAGCTTATGGGGTAGCGGGGAGGCCCAGTACTTC. It is translated as CASSLWGSGEAQYF. Full variable domain (rest looked up from reference TRBV7-7 and TRBJ2-5): GAGVSQSPRYKVTKRGQDVTLRCDPISSHATLYWYQQALGQGPEFLTYFNYEAQPDKSGLPSDRFSAERPEGSISTLTIQRTEQRDSAMYRCASSLWGSGEAQYFGPGTRLLVL.

This clonotype was seen more than once but under ten times. This chain links TRBV6-1 with TRBJ2-7; TRBD2 matches at 7 bases. Germline values: CDR1 MNHNS, CDR2 SASEGT. CDR3 length: 15 amino acids. V dropped 8 bases and J dropped 6; count of bases not matched to a gene: 16. The CDR3 DNA is TGTGCCAGCTCTTCCTGGGGGGGGATCCCCCTCGAGCAGTACTTC. Its protein is CASSSWGGIPLEQYF.